What follows are 32 T cell receptor beta chains derived from one specimen sequenced in a study of blood T cell repertoires in COVID-19. This table comes from immunoSEQ multiplex PCR, and its TCRdb copy is limited to in-frame clones, with some not included. This table has a few hundred thousand clones, roughly 84% appearing once. The sequencing input was peripheral blood. The receptor set was obtained from a man aged 35 to 55 with acute or convalescent COVID-19.

This chain links TRBV28 with TRBJ1-6, with TRBD1 identical over 12 bases. Germline values: CDR1 MDHEN, CDR2 SYDVKM. There are 16 residues in the CDR3. Trimming cost V 5 bases and J 10 bases; bases outside gene matches: 9. This CDR3 is CASSLGGQGAGSPLHF. In nucleotides, the CDR3 is TGTGCCAGCAGTCTAGGGGGACAGGGGGCGGGATCACCCCTCCACTTT.

This clone was found a few times. This rearrangement joins TRBV24-1 to TRBJ1-5, with 8 bases lining up with TRBD1. CDR1 KGHDR and CDR2 SFDVKD come from the germline V gene. Trimming cost V 9 bases and J 5 bases; bases outside gene matches: 11. The CDR3 is 15 amino acids. The CDR3 loop reads CATGKGQGRDQPQHF. In nucleotides, the CDR3 is TGTGCCACCGGGAAAGGACAGGGTCGGGATCAGCCCCAGCATTTT.

The CDR3 DNA follows: TGTGCCAGCAGCGAAATGGGACAGGGGGCCTATGAGCAGTTCTTC. Translated, it gives CASSEMGQGAYEQFF. The chain combines TRBV9 with TRBJ2-1; 12 bases align to TRBD1. This CDR3 contains 15 residues. Per the germline V gene, CDR1 is SGDLS and CDR2 is YYNGEE. J was trimmed by 8 bases and V by 3 bases; bases with no gene match: 6.

This clone appeared once. This chain uses TRBV9 with TRBJ2-5; a weak D match, TRBD2 (6 bases). V lost 3 bases, J lost 0 bases, and 6 bases lay in between. Germline V gives CDR1 SGDLS, CDR2 YYNGEE. This CDR3 region has 13 residues. CDR3 residues: CASSGDYQETQYF. CDR3 nucleotide sequence: TGTGCCAGCAGCGGGGACTACCAAGAGACCCAGTACTTC.

CDR3: CASQGQGDNSPLHF. In DNA, the CDR3 is TGTGCCAGCCAGGGGCAGGGAGATAATTCACCCCTCCACTTT. The chain links TRBV5-4 to TRBJ1-6; weak D call: TRBD1 (6 bases). The germline V gene has CDR1 SGHNT and CDR2 YYREEE (reference sequence). CDR3 length equals 14 residues. Trimming shortened V by 7 bases and J by 5 bases, and 13 bases separated the two germline ends.

This clone was found a few times. The chain carries TRBV4-2 and TRBJ2-7; unclear D gene. The germline V gene has CDR1 LGHNA and CDR2 YNFKEQ. This CDR3 contains 13 residues. V lost 1 base, J lost 2 bases, and 6 bases lay in between. The CDR3 DNA is TGTGCCAGCAGCCAAGGCGTTACCTACGAGCAGTACTTC. This gives the protein CASSQGVTYEQYF.

The chain links TRBV7-8 to TRBJ1-4; TRBD1 matches at 9 bases. This CDR3 has 15 residues. The V segment lost 4 bases and the J segment 0 bases; nucleotides outside the gene matches: 0. Germline lookup yields CDR1 SGHVS and CDR2 FQNEAQ. The CDR3 reads CASSWTGATNEKLFF. CDR3 DNA: TGTGCCAGCAGCTGGACAGGGGCAACTAATGAAAAACTGTTTTTT.

V and J are TRBV5-4 and TRBJ1-2, with a possible D match to TRBD1 (6 bases). CDR1 and CDR2 from the germline V gene are SGHNT and YYREEE (reference sequence). The V gene lost 3 bases and the J gene lost 8 bases, with 20 bases spanning the gap. The CDR3 contains 15 residues. The chain's CDR3 is CASSSRRDTDRGYTF. DNA of the CDR3: TGTGCCAGCAGCTCTCGCCGGGACACCGACCGAGGCTACACCTTC.

A few counts support this clone. The chain employs TRBV29-1 and TRBJ1-5; D gene unclear. With 7 bases removed from V and 0 bases from J, the gap between germline ends came to 13 bases. Germline-derived CDR1 and CDR2 are SQVTM and ANQGSEA. CDR3 length: 14 residues. This CDR3 is CSASQTDSNQPQHF. For the CDR3, the DNA is TGCAGCGCTTCACAGACGGATAGCAATCAGCCCCAGCATTTT.

The chain joins TRBV12-3 or TRBV12-4 to TRBJ2-5, with D perhaps matching TRBD2 (6 bases). Trimming pared 5 bases from V and 1 base from J, leaving 8 bases between. This CDR3 spans 13 amino acids. The CDR3 protein is CASSRDFQETQYF. The CDR3 DNA follows: TGTGCCAGCAGTAGGGACTTCCAAGAGACCCAGTACTTC.

The chain links TRBV27 to TRBJ1-2; TRBD1 agrees at 12 bases. Germline CDR1 MNHEY, CDR2 SMNVEV (reference sequence). Trimming at V came to 3 bases and at J to 4 bases, leaving 3 bases not matched to a gene. The CDR3 consists of 15 residues. CDR3 loop: CASSFGTGGFYGYTF. In nucleotides, the CDR3 is TGTGCCAGCAGTTTTGGGACAGGGGGCTTCTATGGCTACACCTTC.

J is TRBJ2-3 and V is TRBV11-1, with no clear D. The CDR3 is made up of 15 amino acids. Germline CDR1 SGHAT, CDR2 FQDESV (reference sequence). Trimming took 5 bases from V and 0 from J, leaving 12 bases between them. The CDR3 region has the DNA TGTGCCAGCAGCCTCGACCCGCGGAGCACAGATACGCAGTATTTT. Encoded protein: CASSLDPRSTDTQYF.

The chain employs TRBV7-8 and TRBJ2-1, with TRBD1 matching 8 bases. Trimming took 5 bases from V and 6 from J; bases not matched to a gene: 6. CDR3 size: 14 residues. The germline CDR1 and CDR2 sequences are SGHVS and FQNEAQ. The CDR3 region has the DNA TGTGCCAGCAGCAGGACAGGGAAACGCAATGAGCAGTTCTTC. Protein sequence: CASSRTGKRNEQFF.

This clone was found once. The gene calls are TRBV6-5 and TRBJ1-2, with 7 positions matching TRBD1. The V gene end was trimmed by 5 bases and the J gene end by 7 bases; junction bases not matched to a gene: 7. The CDR3 loop spans 13 amino acids. The germline V gene encodes CDR1 MNHEY and CDR2 SVGAGI. The CDR3 reads CASSLGQRSGYTF. The DNA of the CDR3 is TGTGCCAGCAGTCTGGGACAGCGTTCTGGCTACACCTTC.

The J gene is TRBJ2-1, the V gene TRBV28; TRBD2 might be the D (6 bases). CDR3 length equals 16 residues. The ends were cut back, 5 bases at V and 2 bases at J, with 16 bases in the middle. Germline lookup yields CDR1 MDHEN and CDR2 SYDVKM. This CDR3 is CASSPYLAAPYNEQFF. The CDR3 DNA sequence: TGTGCCAGCAGTCCTTACTTAGCGGCCCCCTACAATGAGCAGTTCTTC.

The rearrangement joins TRBV24-1 to TRBJ1-2, with TRBD1 identical over 7 bases. In germline, CDR1 is KGHDR, CDR2 SFDVKD. This CDR3 is 14 amino acids long. Losses at the gene ends were 4 bases for V and 4 bases for J; bases not matched to a gene: 5. CDR3 amino acids: CATSEDYRGYGYTF. CDR3 coding DNA: TGTGCCACCAGTGAGGATTACAGGGGCTATGGCTACACCTTC.

This clone was observed a handful of times. The chain employs TRBV5-1 and TRBJ1-1; 9 bases agree with TRBD1. Per the germline V gene, CDR1 is SGHRS and CDR2 is YFSETQ. The CDR3 extends over 17 amino acids. After removal of 2 bases from V and 0 bases from J, the junction contained 8 bases not matched to a gene. CDR3 coding DNA: TGCGCCAGCAGCTTATTCCGGACAGGGGCCCTGAACACTGAAGCTTTCTTT. Translated, it gives CASSLFRTGALNTEAFF.

The V gene is TRBV7-9, the J gene TRBJ1-2; D is perhaps TRBD1 (6 bases). Germline V gene lookup returns CDR1 SEHNR and CDR2 FQNEAQ (reference sequence). With 5 bases removed from V and 8 bases from J, the gap between germline ends came to 9 bases. The CDR3 is 11 residues long. The CDR3 here is CASSPGTGYTF. The CDR3 nucleotides are TGTGCCAGCAGCCCCGGGACAGGCTACACCTTC.

J is TRBJ1-2 and V is TRBV6-6; TRBD1 agrees at 9 bases. CDR1 MNHNY and CDR2 SVGAGI come from the germline V gene (reference sequence). Losses at the gene ends were 5 bases for V and 7 bases for J; bases not matched to a gene: 20. The CDR3 is 18 residues long. CDR3 in amino acids: CASSPTYGQGPPGVGYTF. CDR3 nucleotide sequence: TGTGCCAGCAGTCCCACTTACGGACAGGGGCCGCCTGGGGTTGGCTACACCTTC.

The V gene is TRBV4-1, the J gene TRBJ2-5; D not certain. Looked up from germline, CDR1 is MGHRA and CDR2 is YSYEKL. V was shortened by 0 bases and J by 5 bases, with 10 bases between the two germline ends. This CDR3 has 14 amino acids. CDR3 protein: CASSQDLVRETQYF. The CDR3 DNA is TGCGCCAGCAGCCAAGATTTGGTCCGGGAGACCCAGTACTTC.

The V and J genes are TRBV18 and TRBJ2-2; a weak D match, TRBD2 (5 bases). V was pared by 2 bases and J by 4 bases, with 14 bases between. Germline V gene lookup returns CDR1 KGHSH and CDR2 LQKENI. The CDR3 loop spans 16 amino acids. CDR3 sequence reads: CASSPSGSGSTGELFF. The CDR3 region has the DNA TGTGCCAGCTCACCATCGGGGTCGGGAAGCACCGGGGAGCTGTTTTTT.

Note on this clone: The sample holds other DNA sequences that translate to the same CDR3. The rearrangement uses TRBV9 and TRBJ1-3, with D possibly being TRBD1 (6 bases). The V gene lost 5 bases and the J gene lost 0 bases, with 12 bases spanning the gap. The germline V gene has CDR1 SGDLS and CDR2 YYNGEE. CDR3 length equals 15 residues. DNA for the CDR3: TGTGCCAGCAGTCCTCAGGGGAGCTCTGGAAACACCATATATTTT. This gives the protein CASSPQGSSGNTIYF.

The V gene is TRBV5-1, the J gene TRBJ1-2; a possible D gene is TRBD1 (6 bases). The ends were cut back, 4 bases at V and 2 bases at J, with 18 bases in the middle. Per the germline V gene, CDR1 is SGHRS and CDR2 is YFSETQ. The CDR3 runs 16 residues. The DNA of the CDR3 is TGCGCCAGCAGCCCGAGGGGGGGACTTATAAACTATGGCTACACCTTC. Translated: CASSPRGGLINYGYTF.

The chain has TRBV5-1 and TRBJ1-4, with D possibly being TRBD1 (6 bases). The germline V and J ends were trimmed by 4 bases and 7 bases, with 14 bases remaining between them. There are 14 residues in the CDR3. Germline-derived CDR1 and CDR2 are SGHRS and YFSETQ. The DNA of the CDR3 is TGCGCCAGCAGCGCCACAGGGAACCGTGAAAAACTGTTTTTT. Its protein is CASSATGNREKLFF.

The CDR3, as DNA: TGTGCCAGCACCAGTACACAAGAGACCCAGTACTTC. Residues: CASTSTQETQYF. The chain employs TRBV28 and TRBJ2-5, with unresolved D. Germline loops: CDR1 MDHEN, CDR2 SYDVKM. This CDR3 comprises 12 residues. V was shortened by 7 bases and J by 2 bases, with 8 bases between the two germline ends.

The chain links TRBV11-2 to TRBJ1-1; tentative D call: TRBD1 (5 bases). Between the trimmed V and J ends, which lost 0 bases and 10 bases, there was a span of 12 bases. The CDR3 is 13 residues long. CDR1 SGHAT and CDR2 FQNNGV come from the germline V gene. The chain's CDR3 is CASSLEGSGLAFF. The CDR3 region has the DNA TGTGCCAGCAGCTTAGAGGGTTCAGGGCTAGCTTTCTTT.

Only one count was recorded for this clone. V is TRBV6-5 and J is TRBJ2-3; a possible D gene is TRBD1 (6 bases). CDR1 is MNHEY, CDR2 SVGAGI, per germline. This CDR3 region has 15 residues. Deletions cut 5 bases from V and 0 bases from J, with 12 bases between. CDR3 loop: CASSPGTISTDTQYF. The CDR3 DNA sequence: TGTGCCAGCAGTCCCGGGACAATAAGCACAGATACGCAGTATTTT.

This sequence joins TRBV6-6 and TRBJ1-6; 10 bases match TRBD1. The J segment lost 7 bases and the V segment lost 7 bases, leaving 7 bases of the junction unmatched. This CDR3 contains 15 residues. Per germline, CDR1 MNHNY and CDR2 SVGAGI (reference sequence). The CDR3 region has the DNA TGTGCCAGCAATCAACCGGGACAGGGGAATTCACCCCTCCACTTT. Translating gives CASNQPGQGNSPLHF.

This clone was counted a single time. The genes are TRBV7-3 and TRBJ2-5, with 8 bases matching TRBD1. V lost 5 bases and J lost 4; bases outside the gene matches: 9. The CDR3 is 15 residues long. Germline-derived CDR1 and CDR2 are SGHTA and FQGTGA. The CDR3, as DNA: TGTGCCAGCAGCCTACAACAGGGGGGAATAGAGACCCAGTACTTC. Its protein is CASSLQQGGIETQYF.

A single count supports this clone. The chain uses TRBV6-5 and TRBJ1-2, with D hard to call. This CDR3 comprises 12 residues. Looked up from germline, CDR1 is MNHEY and CDR2 is SVGAGI. V dropped 8 bases and J dropped 0 bases, with 7 bases sitting between them. The CDR3 is CASYRANYGYTF. In nucleotides, the CDR3 is TGTGCCAGCTACCGCGCTAACTATGGCTACACCTTC.

The count of this clone is one. The DNA for the CDR3 is TGTGCCAGCAGCCTAACAGGGTCTGGTATTTCTGAAGCTTTCTTT. It yields the protein CASSLTGSGISEAFF. This rearrangement joins TRBV7-9 to TRBJ1-1; D is perhaps TRBD1 (6 bases). The CDR3 totals 15 residues. From germline, CDR1 is SEHNR and CDR2 FQNEAQ (reference sequence). V was clipped by 5 bases and J by 6 bases, with 19 bases between them. Full variable domain (missing parts from reference TRBV7-9 and TRBJ1-1): DTGVSQNPRHKITKRGQNVTFRCDPISEHNRLYWYRQTLGQGPEFLTYFQNEAQLEKSRLLSDRFSAERPKGSFSTLEIQRTEQGDSAMYLCASSLTGSGISEAFFGQGTRLTVV.

This clone is a singleton in its sample. CDR3 coding DNA: TGTGCCAGCAGTTCCCAGGGGGCGGGTGGCTACACCTTC. It encodes CASSSQGAGGYTF. The V and J genes are TRBV2 and TRBJ1-2; 8 bases align to TRBD1. CDR3 length: 13 residues. J was trimmed by 7 bases and V by 5 bases; bases with no gene match: 6. Germline loops: CDR1 SNHLY, CDR2 FYNNEI.